Following are 22 T cell receptor beta chains from one sample sequenced in a study of beta chain features in type 1 diabetes. Isolated RNA was reverse transcribed in full, so expressed TCRB transcripts were sequenced. Produced via immunoSEQ multiplex PCR; TCRdb's table is partial and in-frame only. The profile shows under 950,000 clones, about a sixth of them singletons. The sequenced sample was naive CD4+ T cells from blood. These receptors all come from a woman under 30 in good health.

J is TRBJ2-3 and V is TRBV6-5, with D possibly TRBD1 on 5 matching bases. Trimming cost V 2 bases and J 6 bases, with 12 bases left between them. Germline assignment: CDR1 MNHEY and CDR2 SVGAGI. The length of the CDR3 is 14 residues. CDR3 loop: CASSYPTPGDTQYF. CDR3 nucleotide sequence: TGTGCCAGCAGTTACCCTACCCCAGGGGATACGCAGTATTTT.

V gene TRBV7-9 combines with J gene TRBJ1-2; D gene ambiguous. CDR1 is SEHNR and CDR2 is FQNEAQ in the germline V gene (reference sequence). With 2 bases removed from V and 6 bases from J, the gap between germline ends came to 4 bases. The CDR3 runs 11 residues. CDR3: CASSLTHGYTF. CDR3 DNA sequence: TGTGCCAGCAGCTTAACCCATGGCTACACCTTC.

This clone was detected a few times. V usage is TRBV4-1 and J usage is TRBJ1-5, with D perhaps TRBD1 (5 bases). Germline CDR1 MGHRA, CDR2 YSYEKL. V lost 4 bases, J lost 9 bases, and 22 bases lay in between. The CDR3 is 16 amino acids. The CDR3 DNA reads TGCGCCAGCAGCCGGACCGGGACTTCGATGCTTGGGCCCCAGCATTTT. Protein: CASSRTGTSMLGPQHF.

The chain carries TRBV6-6 and TRBJ2-7; 12 bases are shared with TRBD2. CDR1 MNHNY and CDR2 SVGAGI come from the germline V gene (reference sequence). The junction had 6 bases not matched to a gene; V was cut back by 4 bases and J by 5 bases. The CDR3 covers 15 residues. The CDR3 sequence: CASSSLAGGPDEQYF. The CDR3 DNA follows: TGTGCCAGCAGTTCTCTAGCGGGAGGGCCTGACGAGCAGTACTTC.

This clone was picked up a small number of times. The chain has TRBV7-2 and TRBJ1-5; D uncertain. The CDR3 covers 13 residues. The germline CDR1 and CDR2 sequences are SGHTA and FQGNSA. V was shortened by 2 bases and J by 1 base, with 3 bases between the two germline ends. Here the CDR3 DNA reads TGTGCCAGCAGCTTAAGGAGCAATCAGCCCCAGCATTTT. Translating it yields CASSLRSNQPQHF.

This clone appeared a few times. The gene calls are TRBV15 and TRBJ2-5, with TRBD1 matching 7 bases. V was clipped by 5 bases and J by 7 bases; unmatched bases: 13. The CDR3 length is 15 residues. Germline V lookup: CDR1 LNHNV, CDR2 YYDKDF (reference sequence). CDR3 sequence reads: CATSQDRAQGVTQYF. Written as DNA, the CDR3 is TGTGCCACCAGCCAAGACAGGGCGCAAGGTGTGACCCAGTACTTC.

This clone was picked up a small number of times. V usage is TRBV4-1 and J usage is TRBJ1-2; D gene uncertain. The V end lost 1 base, the J end lost 6 bases, and 9 bases lay between the germline ends. Germline-derived CDR1 and CDR2 are MGHRA and YSYEKL. This CDR3 is 13 amino acids long. CDR3 DNA: TGCGCCAGCAGCCAAGTAAGAGGGCATGGCTACACCTTC. Amino acid sequence: CASSQVRGHGYTF.

This clone came up a few times. The chain is built from TRBV18 and TRBJ2-4, with TRBD1 matching over 10 bases. J was trimmed by 4 bases and V by 3 bases; bases with no gene match: 0. Germline V CDR1 and CDR2: KGHSH, LQKENI. The CDR3 runs to 14 residues. CDR3 bases: TGTGCCAGCTCACCGGGACAGGGGAAAAACATTCAGTACTTC. Translating it yields CASSPGQGKNIQYF.

A few counts support this clone. The chain combines TRBV7-8 with TRBJ2-5, with 10 bases aligning to TRBD2. The germline gives CDR1 SGHVS, CDR2 FQNEAQ. The ends lost 3 bases at V and 1 base at J; junction bases unmatched: 11. The CDR3 totals 18 residues. This CDR3 reads CASSLGGPSGRVQETQYF. The CDR3 DNA follows: TGTGCCAGCAGCTTGGGGGGACCTAGCGGGAGAGTCCAAGAGACCCAGTACTTC. The variable domain in full, completed from reference TRBV7-8 and TRBJ2-5, reads GAGVSQSPRYKVAKRGQDVALRCDPISGHVSLFWYQQALGQGPEFLTYFQNEAQLDKSGLPSDRFFAERPEGSVSTLKIQRTQQEDSAVYLCASSLGGPSGRVQETQYFGPGTRLLVL.

The rearrangement joins TRBV7-9 to TRBJ1-1, with D uncertain. V gave up 4 bases and J gave up 5 bases, with 8 bases separating them. Germline values: CDR1 SEHNR, CDR2 FQNEAQ (reference sequence). The CDR3 is 12 amino acids. The CDR3 DNA reads as TGTGCCAGCAGCTCTCTTGGTACTGAAGCTTTCTTT. It codes for CASSSLGTEAFF.

For this clone: The same CDR3 also results from other DNA sequences found in this sample. V gene TRBV7-2 combines with J gene TRBJ2-7; D not resolved. The CDR3 has 13 amino acids. Trimming stripped 3 bases from V and 3 bases from J, with 9 bases between. Germline CDR1 and CDR2: SGHTA and FQGNSA. The CDR3 coding sequence is TGTGCCAGCAGCTTGTTCGGCAGCTACGAGCAGTACTTC. Translating gives CASSLFGSYEQYF.

V is TRBV18 and J is TRBJ1-1; maybe TRBD1 (5 bases). This CDR3 is built from 13 residues. The V gene's germline CDR1 is KGHSH and CDR2 LQKENI. With 5 bases removed from V and 2 bases from J, the gap between germline ends came to 9 bases. The CDR3 DNA sequence: TGTGCCAGCTCATCACAGGACAACACTGAAGCTTTCTTT. It translates to CASSSQDNTEAFF.

CDR3 amino acids: CASSLFRLVNGPGEQYF. The CDR3 nucleotides read TGTGCCAGCAGCCTCTTCCGACTAGTTAACGGGCCAGGGGAGCAGTACTTC. The rearrangement links TRBV11-2 to TRBJ2-7; TRBD2 is a possible D gene (6 bases). Germline V gene sequence: CDR1 SGHAT, CDR2 FQNNGV. The germline V and J ends were trimmed by 5 bases and 7 bases, with 27 bases remaining between them. CDR3 size: 17 residues.

The CDR3 region is CATSLGGPQHF. In DNA, the CDR3 is TGTGCCACCAGCCTAGGAGGGCCCCAGCATTTT. The gene calls are TRBV15 and TRBJ1-5; D ambiguous. The CDR3 loop spans 11 amino acids. Germline CDR1 reads LNHNV; CDR2 reads YYDKDF (reference sequence). With 5 bases removed from V and 9 bases from J, the gap between germline ends came to 8 bases.

In this sample, this clone turned up a few times. The chain links TRBV6-6 to TRBJ1-5; D unclear. Trimming removed 6 bases from V and 6 bases from J, with 12 bases in between. Germline CDR1 MNHNY, CDR2 SVGAGI (reference sequence). CDR3 size: 13 residues. DNA for the CDR3: TGTGCCAGCAGCTACCGGACCTTTCAGCCCCAGCATTTT. Its protein is CASSYRTFQPQHF.

This clone was detected only a few times. The V call is TRBV7-2, the J call TRBJ2-7, with D possibly being TRBD1 (5 bases). Germline CDR1 SGHTA, CDR2 FQGNSA. This CDR3 has 12 amino acids. The V end lost 8 bases, the J end lost 7 bases, and 15 bases lay between the germline ends. The CDR3 nucleotides read TGTGCCAGCCGGCCAGGACATGGAGAGCAGTACTTC. Amino acids: CASRPGHGEQYF. Full variable domain (outside the CDR3, taken from reference TRBV7-2 and TRBJ2-7): GAGVSQSPSNKVTEKGKDVELRCDPISGHTALYWYRQSLGQGLEFLIYFQGNSAPDKSGLPSDRFSAERTGGSVSTLTIQRTQQEDSAVYLCASRPGHGEQYFGPGTRLTVT.

This sequence joins TRBV28 and TRBJ1-3; 9 bases map to TRBD1. Trimming removed 3 bases from V and 0 bases from J; junction bases left unmatched: 15. CDR3 length: 20 residues. Germline CDR1 MDHEN, CDR2 SYDVKM. The CDR3 spells CASSFLIQPGQGYSGNTIYF. The CDR3 bases are TGTGCCAGCAGTTTCCTTATTCAACCGGGACAGGGCTACTCTGGAAACACCATATATTTT. Variable domain in full (rest from reference TRBV28 and TRBJ1-3): DVKVTQSSRYLVKRTGEKVFLECVQDMDHENMFWYRQDPGLGLRLIYFSYDVKMKEKGDIPEGYSVSREKKERFSLILESASTNQTSMYLCASSFLIQPGQGYSGNTIYFGEGSWLTVV.

This clone has a handful of counts. V gene TRBV15 combines with J gene TRBJ2-1; D not resolved. Trimming shortened V by 0 bases and J by 10 bases, and 16 bases separated the two germline ends. Germline lookup yields CDR1 LNHNV and CDR2 YYDKDF (reference sequence). The CDR3 spans 15 residues. The CDR3: CATSRDKEGRREQFF. The CDR3 nucleotides are TGTGCCACCAGCAGAGACAAGGAAGGACGAAGGGAGCAGTTCTTC.

This clone was seen a handful of times. This sequence joins TRBV9 and TRBJ2-1; 10 bases are shared with TRBD2. Germline V gene data show CDR1 as SGDLS and CDR2 as YYNGEE. V lost 0 bases to trimming and J lost 6 bases; unmatched junction nucleotides: 3. The CDR3 has 15 amino acids. The CDR3 protein is CASSVEAGGLNEQFF. CDR3 nucleotides: TGTGCCAGCAGCGTAGAAGCGGGAGGGCTCAATGAGCAGTTCTTC.

This chain's CDR3 is CASRVGGRTTEAFF. The CDR3 coding sequence is TGTGCCAGCAGGGTGGGGGGCCGGACCACTGAAGCTTTCTTT. This rearrangement joins TRBV6-5 to TRBJ1-1; D is perhaps TRBD1 (6 bases). The CDR3 covers 14 residues. Trimming removed 6 bases at V and 4 bases at J, with 15 bases between. The germline CDR1 and CDR2 sequences are MNHEY and SVGAGI.

The chain uses TRBV15 and TRBJ1-1; TRBD1 might be the D (5 bases). Germline CDR1 reads LNHNV; CDR2 reads YYDKDF (reference sequence). Trimming shortened V by 1 base and J by 11 bases, and 14 bases separated the two germline ends. The CDR3 length is 13 residues. In DNA, the CDR3 is TGTGCCACCAGCAGAGGCCAGACAGACTTGGCTTTCTTT. Translation gives CATSRGQTDLAFF.

This clone was seen a handful of times. V is TRBV19 and J is TRBJ1-5; TRBD1 is a possible D gene (6 bases). V lost 1 base to trimming and J lost 6 bases, with 7 bases between them. The CDR3 totals 13 residues. Germline CDR1 is LNHDA and CDR2 is SQIVND (reference sequence). CDR3 sequence (DNA): TGTGCCAGTAGTATAGGGACAGCTCAGCCCCAGCATTTT. Translated: CASSIGTAQPQHF.